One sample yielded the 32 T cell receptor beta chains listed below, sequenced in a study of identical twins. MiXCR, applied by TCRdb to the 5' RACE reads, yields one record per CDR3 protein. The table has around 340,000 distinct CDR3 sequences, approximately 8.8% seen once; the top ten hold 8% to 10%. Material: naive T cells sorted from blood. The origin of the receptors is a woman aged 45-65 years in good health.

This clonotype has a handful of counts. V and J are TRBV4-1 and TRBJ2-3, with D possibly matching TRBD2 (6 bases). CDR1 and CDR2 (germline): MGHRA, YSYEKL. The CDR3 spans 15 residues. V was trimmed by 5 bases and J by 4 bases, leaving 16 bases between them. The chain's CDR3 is CASSLREDSADTQYF. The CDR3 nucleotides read TGCGCCAGCAGCTTGCGGGAAGACAGCGCAGATACGCAGTATTTT.

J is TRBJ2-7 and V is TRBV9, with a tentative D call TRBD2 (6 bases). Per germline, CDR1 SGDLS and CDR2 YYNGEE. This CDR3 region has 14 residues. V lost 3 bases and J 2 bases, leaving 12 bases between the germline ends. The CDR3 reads CASSGGGEAYEQYF. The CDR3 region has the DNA TGTGCCAGCAGCGGGGGAGGAGAGGCCTACGAGCAGTACTTC.

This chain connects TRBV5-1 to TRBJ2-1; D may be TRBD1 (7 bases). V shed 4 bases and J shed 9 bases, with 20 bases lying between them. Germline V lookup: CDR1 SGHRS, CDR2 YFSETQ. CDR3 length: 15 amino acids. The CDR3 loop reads CASSQGDSPTGEQFF. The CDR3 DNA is TGCGCCAGCAGCCAGGGGGACTCCCCGACGGGTGAGCAGTTCTTC.

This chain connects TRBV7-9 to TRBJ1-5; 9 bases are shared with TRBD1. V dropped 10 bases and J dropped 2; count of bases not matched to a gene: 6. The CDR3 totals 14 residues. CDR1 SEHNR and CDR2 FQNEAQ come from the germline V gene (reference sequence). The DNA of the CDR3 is TGTGCCACCACGGACAGGGGTGGCAATCAGCCCCAGCATTTT. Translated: CATTDRGGNQPQHF.

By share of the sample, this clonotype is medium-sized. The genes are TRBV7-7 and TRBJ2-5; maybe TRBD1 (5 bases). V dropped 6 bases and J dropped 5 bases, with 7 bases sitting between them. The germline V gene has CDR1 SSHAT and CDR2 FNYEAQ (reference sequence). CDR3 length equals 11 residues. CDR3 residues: CASSSGETQYF. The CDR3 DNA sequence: TGTGCCAGCAGTTCAGGGGAGACCCAGTACTTC.

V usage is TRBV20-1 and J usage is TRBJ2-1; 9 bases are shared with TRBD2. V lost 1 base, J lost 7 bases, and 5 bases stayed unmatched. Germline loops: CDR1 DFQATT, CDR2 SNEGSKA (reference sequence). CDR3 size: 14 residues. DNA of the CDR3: TGCAGTGCTAGAGTAGCGGGAGTCGAGAATGAGCAGTTCTTC. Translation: CSARVAGVENEQFF.

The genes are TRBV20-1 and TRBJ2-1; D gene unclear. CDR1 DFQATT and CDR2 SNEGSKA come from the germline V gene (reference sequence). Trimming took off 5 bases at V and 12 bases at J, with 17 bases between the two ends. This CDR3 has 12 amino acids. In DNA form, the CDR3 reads TGCAGTGCTGTGGTGGGCGGAGTGGGGCAGTTCTTC. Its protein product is CSAVVGGVGQFF.

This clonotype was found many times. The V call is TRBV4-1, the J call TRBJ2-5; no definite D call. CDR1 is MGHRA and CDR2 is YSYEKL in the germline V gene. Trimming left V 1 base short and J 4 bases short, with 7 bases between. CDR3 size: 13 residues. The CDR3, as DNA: TGCGCCAGCAGCCAAGGATTCGCAGAGACCCAGTACTTC. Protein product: CASSQGFAETQYF.

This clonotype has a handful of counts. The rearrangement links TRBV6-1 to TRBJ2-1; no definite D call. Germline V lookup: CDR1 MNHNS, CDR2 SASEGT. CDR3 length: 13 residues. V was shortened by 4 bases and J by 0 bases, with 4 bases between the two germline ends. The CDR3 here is CASSGVSYNEQFF. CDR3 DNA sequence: TGTGCCAGCAGTGGGGTCTCCTACAATGAGCAGTTCTTC.

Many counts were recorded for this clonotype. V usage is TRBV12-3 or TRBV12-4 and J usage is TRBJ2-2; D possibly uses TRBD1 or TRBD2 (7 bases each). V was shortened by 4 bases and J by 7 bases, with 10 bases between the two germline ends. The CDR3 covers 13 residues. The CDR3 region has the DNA TGTGCCAGCAGTTCCAGGGGGGGCGGGGAGCTGTTTTTT. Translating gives CASSSRGGGELFF.

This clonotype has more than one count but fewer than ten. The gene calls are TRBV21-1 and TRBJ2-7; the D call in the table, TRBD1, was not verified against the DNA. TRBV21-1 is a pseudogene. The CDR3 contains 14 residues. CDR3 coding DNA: TGTGCCAGCAGCTGCAGGGGGCAAGCCTACGAGCAGTACTTC. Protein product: CASSCRGQAYEQYF.

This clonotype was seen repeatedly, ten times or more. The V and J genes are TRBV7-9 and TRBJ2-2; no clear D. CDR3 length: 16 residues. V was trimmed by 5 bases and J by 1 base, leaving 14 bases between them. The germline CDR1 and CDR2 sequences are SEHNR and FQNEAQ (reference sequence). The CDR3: CASSEGRRKNTGELFF. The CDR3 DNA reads TGTGCCAGCAGCGAAGGTCGGCGGAAGAACACCGGGGAGCTGTTTTTT.

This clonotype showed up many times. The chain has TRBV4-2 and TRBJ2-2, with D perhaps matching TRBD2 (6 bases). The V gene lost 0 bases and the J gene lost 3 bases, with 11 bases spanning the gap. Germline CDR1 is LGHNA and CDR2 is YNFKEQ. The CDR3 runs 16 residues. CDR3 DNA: TGTGCCAGCAGCCAAGAGGCCGGGACTTACACCGGGGAGCTGTTTTTT. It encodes CASSQEAGTYTGELFF.

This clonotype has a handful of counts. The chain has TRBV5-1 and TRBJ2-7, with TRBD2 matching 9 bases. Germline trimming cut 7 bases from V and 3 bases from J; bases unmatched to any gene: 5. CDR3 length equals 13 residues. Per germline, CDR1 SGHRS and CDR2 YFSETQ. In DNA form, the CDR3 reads TGCGCCAGCGGCCCTAGCGGGATCTACGAGCAGTACTTC. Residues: CASGPSGIYEQYF.

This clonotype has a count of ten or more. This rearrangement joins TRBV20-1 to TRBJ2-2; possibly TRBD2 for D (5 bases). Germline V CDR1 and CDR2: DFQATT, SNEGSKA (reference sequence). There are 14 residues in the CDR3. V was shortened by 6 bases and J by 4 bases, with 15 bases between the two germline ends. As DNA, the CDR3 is TGCAGTGCGAAAGCGGTGTTGGGCACCGGGGAGCTGTTTTTT. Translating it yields CSAKAVLGTGELFF.

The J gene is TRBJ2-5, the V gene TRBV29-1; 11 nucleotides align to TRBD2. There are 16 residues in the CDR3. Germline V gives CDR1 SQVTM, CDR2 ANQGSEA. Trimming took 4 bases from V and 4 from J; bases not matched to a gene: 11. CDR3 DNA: TGCAGCGTTGCATTGGGTAGCGGGAGGGCCTCAGAGACCCAGTACTTC. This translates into CSVALGSGRASETQYF.

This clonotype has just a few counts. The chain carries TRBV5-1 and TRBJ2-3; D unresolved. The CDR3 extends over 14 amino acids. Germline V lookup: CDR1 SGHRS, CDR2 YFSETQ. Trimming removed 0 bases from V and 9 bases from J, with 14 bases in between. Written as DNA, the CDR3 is TGCGCCAGCAGCTTGGTCCTAGGGTTCGACACGCAGTATTTT. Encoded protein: CASSLVLGFDTQYF.

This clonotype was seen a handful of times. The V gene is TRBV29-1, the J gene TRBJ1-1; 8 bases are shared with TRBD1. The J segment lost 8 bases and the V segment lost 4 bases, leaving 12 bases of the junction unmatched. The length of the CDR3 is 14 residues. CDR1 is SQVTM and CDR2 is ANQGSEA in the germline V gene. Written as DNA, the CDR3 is TGCAGCGTTGCGCCTCGACAGGGGACGATCGAAGCTTTCTTT. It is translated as CSVAPRQGTIEAFF.

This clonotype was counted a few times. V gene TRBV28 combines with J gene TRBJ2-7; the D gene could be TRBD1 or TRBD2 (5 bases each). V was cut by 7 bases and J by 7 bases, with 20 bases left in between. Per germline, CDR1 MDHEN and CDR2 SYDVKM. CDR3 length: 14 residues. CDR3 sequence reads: CASKDGGVGGEQYF. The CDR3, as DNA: TGTGCCAGCAAAGATGGGGGAGTGGGCGGGGAGCAGTACTTC.

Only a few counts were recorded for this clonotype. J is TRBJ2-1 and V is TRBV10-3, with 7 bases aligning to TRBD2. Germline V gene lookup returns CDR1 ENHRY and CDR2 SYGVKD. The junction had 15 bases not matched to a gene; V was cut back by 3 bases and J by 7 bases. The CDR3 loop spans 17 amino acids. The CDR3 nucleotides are TGTGCCATCAGTGACCAGCGGGATCAAAAGGGAGGGAATGAGCAGTTCTTC. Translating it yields CAISDQRDQKGGNEQFF.

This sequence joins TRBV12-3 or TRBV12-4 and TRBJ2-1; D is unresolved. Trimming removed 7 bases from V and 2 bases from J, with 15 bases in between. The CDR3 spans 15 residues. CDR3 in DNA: TGTGCCAGCAAAGGAAGGAGAGTGGCCTACAATGAGCAGTTCTTC. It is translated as CASKGRRVAYNEQFF.

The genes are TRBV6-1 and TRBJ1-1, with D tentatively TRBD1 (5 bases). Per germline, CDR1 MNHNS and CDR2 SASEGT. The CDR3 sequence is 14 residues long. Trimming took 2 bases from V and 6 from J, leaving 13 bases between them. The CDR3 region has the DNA TGTGCCAGCAGTGAAACGGCAGGGCTTTCTGAAGCTTTCTTT. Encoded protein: CASSETAGLSEAFF.

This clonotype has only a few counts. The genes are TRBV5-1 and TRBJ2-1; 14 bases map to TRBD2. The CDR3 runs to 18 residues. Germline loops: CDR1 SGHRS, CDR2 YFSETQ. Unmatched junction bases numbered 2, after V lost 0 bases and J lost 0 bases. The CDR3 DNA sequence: TGCGCCAGCAGCTTGGACGGGACTAGCGGGAGCTCCTACAATGAGCAGTTCTTC. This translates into CASSLDGTSGSSYNEQFF.

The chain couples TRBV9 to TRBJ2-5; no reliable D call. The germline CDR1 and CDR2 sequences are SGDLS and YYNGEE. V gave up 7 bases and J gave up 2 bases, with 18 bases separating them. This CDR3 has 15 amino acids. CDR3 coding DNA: TGTGCCAGCTCTAGTGCCCCTTGGCGACAAGAGACCCAGTACTTC. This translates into CASSSAPWRQETQYF.

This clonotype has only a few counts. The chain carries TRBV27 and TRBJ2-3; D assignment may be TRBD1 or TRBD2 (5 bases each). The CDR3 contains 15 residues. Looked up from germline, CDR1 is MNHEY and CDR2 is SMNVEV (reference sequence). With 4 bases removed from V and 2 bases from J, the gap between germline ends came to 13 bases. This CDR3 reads CASSSQGPYTDTQYF. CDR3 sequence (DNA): TGTGCCAGCAGTTCGCAGGGACCATACACAGATACGCAGTATTTT.

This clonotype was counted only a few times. CDR3 loop: CASSYDRVGETQYF. The CDR3 DNA reads TGTGCCAGCAGCTACGACAGGGTGGGTGAGACCCAGTACTTC. This chain uses TRBV7-9 with TRBJ2-5; 7 nucleotides line up with TRBD1. Germline values: CDR1 SEHNR, CDR2 FQNEAQ (reference sequence). The J segment lost 5 bases and the V segment lost 4 bases, leaving 7 bases of the junction unmatched. The CDR3 runs to 14 residues.

The CDR3 nucleotides read TGTGCCAGCAGCCGTAGGGGCGGAGACACCGGGGAGCTGTTTTTT. Translated: CASSRRGGDTGELFF. This rearrangement joins TRBV6-5 to TRBJ2-2; tentative D call: TRBD1 (5 bases). CDR1 and CDR2 (germline): MNHEY, SVGAGI. V lost 6 bases, J lost 3 bases, and 14 bases lay in between. This CDR3 is built from 15 residues.

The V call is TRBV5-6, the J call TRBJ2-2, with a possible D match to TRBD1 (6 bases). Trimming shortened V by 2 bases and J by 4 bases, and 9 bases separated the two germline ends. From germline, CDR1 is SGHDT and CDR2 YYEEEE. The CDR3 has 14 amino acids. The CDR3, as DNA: TGTGCCAGCAGCTTCCTGACAGGCACCGGGGAGCTGTTTTTT. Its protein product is CASSFLTGTGELFF. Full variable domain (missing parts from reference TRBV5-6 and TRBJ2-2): DAGVTQSPTHLIKTRGQQVTLRCSPKSGHDTVSWYQQALGQGPQFIFQYYEEEERQRGNFPDRFSGHQFPNYSSELNVNALLLGDSALYLCASSFLTGTGELFFGEGSRLTVL.

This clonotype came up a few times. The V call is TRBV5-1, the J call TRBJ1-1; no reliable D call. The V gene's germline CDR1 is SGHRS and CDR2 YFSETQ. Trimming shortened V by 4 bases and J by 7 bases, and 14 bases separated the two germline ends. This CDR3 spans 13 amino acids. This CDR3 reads CASSQLLGYEAFF. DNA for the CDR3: TGCGCCAGCAGCCAATTATTAGGTTATGAAGCTTTCTTT.

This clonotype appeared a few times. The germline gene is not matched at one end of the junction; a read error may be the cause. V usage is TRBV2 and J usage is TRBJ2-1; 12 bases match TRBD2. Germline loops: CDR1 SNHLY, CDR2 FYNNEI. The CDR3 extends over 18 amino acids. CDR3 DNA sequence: TGTGCCAGCAGGACCGGACCGACTAGCGGGGGACTCTACTATGAGCAGTTCTTC. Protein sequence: CASRTGPTSGGLYYEQFF. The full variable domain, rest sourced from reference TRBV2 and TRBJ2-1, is EPEVTQTPSHQVTQMGQEVILRCVPISNHLYFYWYRQILGQKVEFLVSFYNNEISEKSEIFDDQFSVERPDGSNFTLKIRSTKLEDSAMYFCASRTGPTSGGLYYEQFFGPGTRLTVL.

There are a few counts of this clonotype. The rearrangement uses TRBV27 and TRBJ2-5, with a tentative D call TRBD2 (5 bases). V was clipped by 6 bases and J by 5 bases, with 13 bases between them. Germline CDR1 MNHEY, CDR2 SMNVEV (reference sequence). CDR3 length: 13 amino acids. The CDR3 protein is CASRRFGGETQYF. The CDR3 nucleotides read TGTGCCAGCAGAAGGTTCGGCGGGGAGACCCAGTACTTC.

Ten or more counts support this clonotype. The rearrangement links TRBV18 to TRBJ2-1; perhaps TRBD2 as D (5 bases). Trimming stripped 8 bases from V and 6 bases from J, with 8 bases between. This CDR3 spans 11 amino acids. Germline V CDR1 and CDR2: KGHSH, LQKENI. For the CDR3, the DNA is TGTGCCAGCACGGGAAGCAATGAGCAGTTCTTC. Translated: CASTGSNEQFF.